This T cell receptor beta chain was retrieved from a study of blood T cell repertoires in COVID-19. About the research overall: Sources were T cells, B-cell-depleted T cells, or PBMCs; the material itself was cDNA or gDNA.

Libraries were prepared by immunoSEQ multiplex PCR; TCRdb keeps only in-frame clonotypes and omits some of them. Seen here are about 160,000 clones, around 84% observed once, and the top ten hold roughly 8%. Material for sequencing was PBMCs or T cells enriched from blood (not recorded which). This receptor was taken from a woman in her forties or fifties who had recovered from COVID-19.

The CDR3 loop reads CASGQGALGANVLTF. The CDR3 nucleotides are TGTGCCAGCGGACAGGGGGCGCTTGGGGCCAACGTCCTGACTTTC. V is TRBV28 and J is TRBJ2-6; 11 bases map to TRBD1. V dropped 8 bases and J dropped 3; count of bases not matched to a gene: 3. CDR1 and CDR2 from the germline V gene are MDHEN and SYDVKM. This CDR3 is built from 15 residues.